The sequence of this T cell receptor (beta chain) was determined in a study of T cell clonality in common variable immunodeficiency. A remark on this clone: The read is 3 residues too short to cover the CDR3 end, so that end is filled in from the germline J gene.

The table came from immunoSEQ multiplex PCR; TCRdb's copy has only in-frame clones and leaves some out. The sample includes 30,000 to 40,000 clones, none of them occurring once. The ends were cut back, 0 bases at V and 8 bases at J, with 12 bases in the middle. Germline V lookup: CDR1 SGHRS, CDR2 YFSETQ. This CDR3 has 14 amino acids. The clonotype originates from a person between 18 and 75 years old in good health. The sequencing input was peripheral blood mononuclear cells. The chain has TRBV5-1 and TRBJ1-5; unclear D gene. The CDR3 protein is CASSLGQVNEPQHF. The CDR3 DNA, read in part, is TGCGCCAGCAGCTTGGGCCAGGTAAACGAGCCC.